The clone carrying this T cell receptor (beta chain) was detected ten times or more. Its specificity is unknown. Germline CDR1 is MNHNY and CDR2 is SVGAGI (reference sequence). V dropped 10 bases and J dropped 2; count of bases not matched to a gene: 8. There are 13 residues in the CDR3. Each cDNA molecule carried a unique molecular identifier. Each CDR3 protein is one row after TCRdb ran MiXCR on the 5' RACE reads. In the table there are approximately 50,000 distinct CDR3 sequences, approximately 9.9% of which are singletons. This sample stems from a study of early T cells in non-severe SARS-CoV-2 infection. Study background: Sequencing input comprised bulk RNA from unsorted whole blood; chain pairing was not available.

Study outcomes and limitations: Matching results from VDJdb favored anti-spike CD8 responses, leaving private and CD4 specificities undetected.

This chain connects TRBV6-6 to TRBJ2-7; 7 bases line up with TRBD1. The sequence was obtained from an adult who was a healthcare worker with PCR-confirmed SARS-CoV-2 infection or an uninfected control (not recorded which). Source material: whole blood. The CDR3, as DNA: TGTGCCACCCAATCGCAGGGGGCCTACGAGCAGTACTTC. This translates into CATQSQGAYEQYF.